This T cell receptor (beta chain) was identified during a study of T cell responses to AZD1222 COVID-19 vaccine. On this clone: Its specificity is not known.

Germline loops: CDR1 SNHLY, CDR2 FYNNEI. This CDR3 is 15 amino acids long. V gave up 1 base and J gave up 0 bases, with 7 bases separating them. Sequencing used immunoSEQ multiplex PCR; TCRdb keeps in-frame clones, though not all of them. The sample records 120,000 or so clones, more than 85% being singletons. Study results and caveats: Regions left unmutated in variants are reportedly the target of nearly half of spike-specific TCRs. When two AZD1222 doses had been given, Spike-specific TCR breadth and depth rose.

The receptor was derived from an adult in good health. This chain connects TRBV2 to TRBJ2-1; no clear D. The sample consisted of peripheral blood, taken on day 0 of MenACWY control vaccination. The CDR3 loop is CASSEGMSSYNEQFF. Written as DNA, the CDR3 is TGTGCCAGCAGTGAAGGCATGAGCTCCTACAATGAGCAGTTCTTC.